The T cell receptor beta chain under discussion was sequenced for a study of blood T cell repertoires in COVID-19. Details on this clone: Mismatch with germline at one junction end may stem from a read error.

Germline V CDR1 and CDR2: SGHRS, YFSETQ. CDR3 length equals 14 residues. Libraries were prepared by immunoSEQ multiplex PCR; TCRdb keeps only in-frame clonotypes and omits some of them. The sample consists of roughly 230,000 clones, 82% of them appearing once. The rearrangement joins TRBV5-1 to TRBJ2-5; 10 bases align to TRBD2. The sequence was obtained from a woman between 55 and 75 years old who had recovered from COVID-19. Sequences were obtained from PBMCs or T cells enriched from blood (not recorded which). CDR3 bases: TGCGCCACCAGCCCAGCGGGGGGGCAAGAGACCCAGTACTTC. This encodes CATSPAGGQETQYF.